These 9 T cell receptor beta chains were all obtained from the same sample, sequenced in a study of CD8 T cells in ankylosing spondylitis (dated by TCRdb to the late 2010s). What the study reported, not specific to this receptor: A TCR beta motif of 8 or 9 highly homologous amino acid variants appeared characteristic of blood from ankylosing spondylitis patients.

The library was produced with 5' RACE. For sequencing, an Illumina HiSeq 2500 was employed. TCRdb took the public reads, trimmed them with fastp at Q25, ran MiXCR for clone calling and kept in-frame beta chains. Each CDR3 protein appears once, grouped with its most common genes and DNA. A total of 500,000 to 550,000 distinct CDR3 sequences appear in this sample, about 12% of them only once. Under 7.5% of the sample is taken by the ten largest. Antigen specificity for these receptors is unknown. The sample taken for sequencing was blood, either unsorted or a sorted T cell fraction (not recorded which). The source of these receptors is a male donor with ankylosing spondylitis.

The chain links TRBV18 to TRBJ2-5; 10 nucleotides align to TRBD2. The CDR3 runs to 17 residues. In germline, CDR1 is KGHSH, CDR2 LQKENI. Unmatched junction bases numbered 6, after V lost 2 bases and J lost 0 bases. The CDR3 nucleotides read TGTGCCAGCTCACCAGCTAGCGGGGGAGCGTACCAAGAGACCCAGTACTTC. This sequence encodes CASSPASGGAYQETQYF.

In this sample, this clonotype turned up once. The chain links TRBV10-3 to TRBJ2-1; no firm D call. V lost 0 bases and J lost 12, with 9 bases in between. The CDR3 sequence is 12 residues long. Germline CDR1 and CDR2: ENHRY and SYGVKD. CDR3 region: CAISESGFGQFF. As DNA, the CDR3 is TGTGCCATCAGTGAGTCAGGGTTCGGGCAGTTCTTC.

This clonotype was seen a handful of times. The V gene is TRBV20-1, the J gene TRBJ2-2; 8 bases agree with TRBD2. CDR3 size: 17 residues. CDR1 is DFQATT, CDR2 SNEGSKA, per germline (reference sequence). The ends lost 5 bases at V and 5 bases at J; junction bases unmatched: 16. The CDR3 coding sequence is TGCAGTGCTCCCCCGGGACTAGTAGGGGTAGGAACCGGGGAGCTGTTTTTT. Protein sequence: CSAPPGLVGVGTGELFF.

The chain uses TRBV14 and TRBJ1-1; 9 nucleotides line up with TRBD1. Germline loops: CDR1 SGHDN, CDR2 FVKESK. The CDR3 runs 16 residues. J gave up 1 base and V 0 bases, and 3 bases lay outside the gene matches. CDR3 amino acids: CASSQDTGGPNTEAFF. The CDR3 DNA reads TGTGCCAGCAGCCAAGATACAGGGGGCCCGAACACTGAAGCTTTCTTT.

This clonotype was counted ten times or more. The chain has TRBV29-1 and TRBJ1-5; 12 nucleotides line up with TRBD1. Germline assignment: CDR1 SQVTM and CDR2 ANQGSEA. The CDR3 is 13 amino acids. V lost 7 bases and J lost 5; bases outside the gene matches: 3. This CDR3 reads CSAGDRGHQPQHF. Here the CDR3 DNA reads TGCAGCGCCGGGGACAGGGGGCATCAGCCCCAGCATTTT.

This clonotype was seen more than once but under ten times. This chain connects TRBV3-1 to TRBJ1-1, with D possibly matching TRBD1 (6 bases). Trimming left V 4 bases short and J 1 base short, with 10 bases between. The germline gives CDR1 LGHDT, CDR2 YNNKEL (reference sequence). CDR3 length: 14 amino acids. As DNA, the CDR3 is TGTGCCAGCAGCCGCAACAGGGAGAACACTGAAGCTTTCTTT. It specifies CASSRNRENTEAFF.

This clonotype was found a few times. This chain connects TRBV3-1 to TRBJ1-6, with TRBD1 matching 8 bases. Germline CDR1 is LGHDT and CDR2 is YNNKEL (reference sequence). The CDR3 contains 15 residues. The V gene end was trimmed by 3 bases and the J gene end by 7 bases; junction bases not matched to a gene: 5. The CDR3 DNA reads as TGTGCCAGCAGCCATGGACAGGGAATCAATTCACCCCTCCACTTT. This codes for CASSHGQGINSPLHF.

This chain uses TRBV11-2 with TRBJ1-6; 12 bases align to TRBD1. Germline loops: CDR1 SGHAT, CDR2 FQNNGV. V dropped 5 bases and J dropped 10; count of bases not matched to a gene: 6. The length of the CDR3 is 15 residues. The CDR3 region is CASSPGTGGFSPLHF. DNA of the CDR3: TGTGCCAGCAGCCCCGGGACAGGGGGCTTCTCACCCCTCCACTTT.

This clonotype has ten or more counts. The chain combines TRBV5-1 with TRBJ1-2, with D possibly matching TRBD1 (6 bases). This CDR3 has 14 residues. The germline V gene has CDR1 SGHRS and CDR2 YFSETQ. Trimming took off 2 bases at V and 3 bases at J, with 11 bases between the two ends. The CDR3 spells CASSFTGYDYGYTF. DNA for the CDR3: TGCGCCAGCAGCTTTACAGGGTATGACTATGGCTACACCTTC.